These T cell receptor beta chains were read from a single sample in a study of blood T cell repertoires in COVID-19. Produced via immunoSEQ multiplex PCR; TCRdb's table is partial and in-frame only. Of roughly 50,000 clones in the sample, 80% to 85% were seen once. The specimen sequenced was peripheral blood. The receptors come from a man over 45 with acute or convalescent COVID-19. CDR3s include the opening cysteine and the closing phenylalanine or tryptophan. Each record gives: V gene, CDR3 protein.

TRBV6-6	CASSKQAPGTEAFF
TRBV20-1	CSASGDSPPYEQYF
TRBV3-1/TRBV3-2	CASRSTSGRLDTQYF
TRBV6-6	CASSYSSNRGQETQYF
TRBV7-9	CASSLGYGVWPKNIQYF
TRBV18	CASSPRRDRENSPLHF
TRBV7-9	CACSTNQGARYEQYF
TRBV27	CASSFKLAGGWADTQYF
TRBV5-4	CASSLEGGRGRNGYTF
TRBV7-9	CASSLQTGRGATQYF
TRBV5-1	CASSFAGTSGIGTGELFF
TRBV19	CASRTTGLGETQYF
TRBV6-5	CASRLGPTYTGELFF
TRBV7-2	CASSGFSDTQYF
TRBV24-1	CATRTGFYNEQFF
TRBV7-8	CASSLEGALTDTQYF
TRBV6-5	CASSYGGTYNEQFF
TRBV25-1	CASSDRGQGWADTQYF
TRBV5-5	CASKAGDTSGEQYF
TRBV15	CATSRDFRDEQYF
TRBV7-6	CASSLAEGPNQPQHF
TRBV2	CASSEVAGGQPQHF
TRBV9	CASAEGGQGEKLFF
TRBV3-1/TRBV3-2	CASSHLGQGASGELFF
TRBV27	CASSFGQLNTEAFF
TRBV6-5	CASSRTVLFGYTF
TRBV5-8	CASSPGTGDAGWETQYF
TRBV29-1	CSGGQGINQPQHF
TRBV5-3	CARSPYQGGGNQPQHF
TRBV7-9	CASSSDFSTNEKLFF
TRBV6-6	CASTPRGELFF
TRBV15	CATSRYGGEGEQYF
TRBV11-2	CASSPREALTKNGYTF
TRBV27	CASSYDRSGYNEQFF
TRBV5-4	CASSLRQGASDEQFF
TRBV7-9	CASSFLAGASYEQYF
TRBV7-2	CASRRPGSGEETQYF